What follows are 14 T cell receptor beta chains derived from one specimen sequenced in a study of T cells in narcolepsy. Method: immunoSEQ multiplex PCR; TCRdb's copy keeps in-frame clones and lacks some. The sample carries around 19,000 clones, around 83% recorded once. Sequenced material: memory (CD45RA-) CD4+ T cells from blood. Receptor source: a human donor in good health.

This rearrangement joins TRBV5-6 to TRBJ1-2, with D possibly matching TRBD1 (5 bases). Per the germline V gene, CDR1 is SGHDT and CDR2 is YYEEEE. Trimming pared 6 bases from V and 2 bases from J, leaving 11 bases between. The CDR3 extends over 13 amino acids. DNA for the CDR3: TGTGCCAGCACCCTGACAGAGAACTATGGCTACACCTTC. It codes for CASTLTENYGYTF.

Here the CDR3 reads CASSQGATRYQETQYF. The CDR3 DNA reads as TGTGCCAGCAGCCAAGGGGCCACAAGGTACCAAGAGACCCAGTACTTC. V gene TRBV14 combines with J gene TRBJ2-5; D not resolved. The CDR3 length is 16 residues. The germline CDR1 and CDR2 sequences are SGHDN and FVKESK. The V and J ends lost 1 base and 0 bases respectively, with 12 bases between them. The complete variable domain, with remaining parts taken from reference TRBV14 and TRBJ2-5, reads EAGVTQFPSHSVIEKGQTVTLRCDPISGHDNLYWYRRVMGKEIKFLLHFVKESKQDESGMPNNRFLAERTGGTYSTLKVQPAELEDSGVYFCASSQGATRYQETQYFGPGTRLLVL.

This clone occurred once. This sequence joins TRBV18 and TRBJ2-3; 11 positions match TRBD2. The germline V gene encodes CDR1 KGHSH and CDR2 LQKENI. The CDR3 loop spans 16 amino acids. V lost 3 bases and J lost 3; bases outside the gene matches: 5. The CDR3 is CASSPGTSGTTDTQYF. In nucleotides, the CDR3 is TGTGCCAGCTCACCCGGGACTAGCGGAACTACAGATACGCAGTATTTT.

The rearrangement links TRBV6-5 to TRBJ1-2, with unresolved D. The CDR3 is 14 residues long. Looked up from germline, CDR1 is MNHEY and CDR2 is SVGAGI. V lost 5 bases, J lost 4 bases, and 14 bases lay in between. The DNA for the CDR3 is TGTGCCAGCAGTATTGGGTTGGGAAGCTATGGCTACACCTTC. It yields the protein CASSIGLGSYGYTF.

This chain links TRBV9 with TRBJ2-7, with TRBD1 matching over 7 bases. Germline V gene sequence: CDR1 SGDLS, CDR2 YYNGEE. This CDR3 region has 13 residues. Trimming took 3 bases from V and 6 from J; bases not matched to a gene: 6. The CDR3 DNA sequence: TGTGCCAGCAGCGCGACAGGGACGGGCGAGCAGTACTTC. This encodes CASSATGTGEQYF. Full variable domain (remainder filled in from reference TRBV9 and TRBJ2-7): DSGVTQTPKHLITATGQRVTLRCSPRSGDLSVYWYQQSLDQGLQFLIQYYNGEERAKGNILERFSAQQFPDLHSELNLSSLELGDSALYFCASSATGTGEQYFGPGTRLTVT.

The chain carries TRBV2 and TRBJ2-7, with D perhaps matching TRBD2 (6 bases). Trimming shortened V by 6 bases and J by 6 bases, and 18 bases separated the two germline ends. Germline V gene sequence: CDR1 SNHLY, CDR2 FYNNEI. CDR3 length: 14 residues. The CDR3 loop reads CASRFAGGDGEQYF. In DNA form, the CDR3 reads TGTGCCAGCAGATTTGCTGGCGGGGACGGCGAGCAGTACTTC.

This rearrangement joins TRBV6-6 to TRBJ1-5; 10 bases line up with TRBD1. Trimming cost V 5 bases and J 11 bases; bases outside gene matches: 9. The germline V gene has CDR1 MNHNY and CDR2 SVGAGI (reference sequence). The CDR3 totals 14 residues. The CDR3 region is CASSTGQGVEAQHF. The CDR3 DNA reads as TGTGCCAGCAGTACAGGACAGGGGGTAGAAGCCCAGCATTTT.

This chain uses TRBV2 with TRBJ2-5, with TRBD2 as a possible D gene (5 bases). The CDR3 is made up of 14 amino acids. Germline CDR1 and CDR2: SNHLY and FYNNEI. Trimming pared 8 bases from V and 1 base from J, leaving 14 bases between. This CDR3 is CASDLARVQETQYF. For the CDR3, the DNA is TGTGCCAGCGACCTTGCGAGGGTCCAAGAGACCCAGTACTTC.

The genes are TRBV7-2 and TRBJ1-6; no clear D. The germline CDR1 and CDR2 sequences are SGHTA and FQGNSA. This CDR3 contains 14 residues. V lost 5 bases to trimming and J lost 9 bases, with 14 bases between them. The CDR3 bases are TGTGCCAGCAGCCCCGGGGAGATGGCTTCACCCCTCCACTTT. Its protein is CASSPGEMASPLHF.

The genes are TRBV11-2 and TRBJ2-7, with 8 bases that match TRBD1. Trimming removed 6 bases from V and 3 bases from J; junction bases left unmatched: 16. Per the germline V gene, CDR1 is SGHAT and CDR2 is FQNNGV. The CDR3 totals 17 residues. DNA for the CDR3: TGTGCCAGCAGGGATCGCGGACAGGGCCGGCGTTTCTACGAGCAGTACTTC. Translation: CASRDRGQGRRFYEQYF.

V and J are TRBV7-2 and TRBJ2-1; possible D gene TRBD2, 6 bases. The CDR3 runs to 18 residues. V lost 1 base to trimming and J lost 0 bases, with 16 bases between them. Per germline, CDR1 SGHTA and CDR2 FQGNSA. CDR3 sequence (DNA): TGTGCCAGCAGCTTAGGGTTGGGTAGCGGTATCTCCTACAATGAGCAGTTCTTC. This codes for CASSLGLGSGISYNEQFF.

The V gene is TRBV5-6, the J gene TRBJ2-7; D possibly corresponds to TRBD1 (6 bases). This CDR3 contains 14 residues. V shed 2 bases and J shed 4 bases, with 13 bases lying between them. Germline assignment: CDR1 SGHDT and CDR2 YYEEEE. CDR3 coding DNA: TGTGCCAGCAGCTTCCCCAGGGGTGTGTACGAGCAGTACTTC. Translation gives CASSFPRGVYEQYF.

The gene calls are TRBV29-1 and TRBJ2-1, with 8 positions matching TRBD1. Germline V gene sequence: CDR1 SQVTM, CDR2 ANQGSEA. With 7 bases clipped from V and 4 bases from J, the junction kept 3 bases outside the gene matches. CDR3 size: 12 residues. In DNA, the CDR3 is TGCAGCGCGACAGGGGCGTACAATGAGCAGTTCTTC. Residues: CSATGAYNEQFF.

The J gene is TRBJ1-2, the V gene TRBV5-4, with 8 bases aligning to TRBD1. The CDR3 is 15 residues long. CDR1 is SGHNT and CDR2 is YYREEE in the germline V gene (reference sequence). Trimming at V came to 4 bases and at J to 2 bases, leaving 7 bases not matched to a gene. This CDR3 is CASSLGRTGNYGYTF. DNA for the CDR3: TGTGCCAGCAGCCTGGGAAGGACAGGGAACTATGGCTACACCTTC. Complete variable domain (other parts from reference TRBV5-4 and TRBJ1-2): ETGVTQSPTHLIKTRGQQVTLRCSSQSGHNTVSWYQQALGQGPQFIFQYYREEENGRGNFPPRFSGLQFPNYSSELNVNALELDDSALYLCASSLGRTGNYGYTFGSGTRLTVV.